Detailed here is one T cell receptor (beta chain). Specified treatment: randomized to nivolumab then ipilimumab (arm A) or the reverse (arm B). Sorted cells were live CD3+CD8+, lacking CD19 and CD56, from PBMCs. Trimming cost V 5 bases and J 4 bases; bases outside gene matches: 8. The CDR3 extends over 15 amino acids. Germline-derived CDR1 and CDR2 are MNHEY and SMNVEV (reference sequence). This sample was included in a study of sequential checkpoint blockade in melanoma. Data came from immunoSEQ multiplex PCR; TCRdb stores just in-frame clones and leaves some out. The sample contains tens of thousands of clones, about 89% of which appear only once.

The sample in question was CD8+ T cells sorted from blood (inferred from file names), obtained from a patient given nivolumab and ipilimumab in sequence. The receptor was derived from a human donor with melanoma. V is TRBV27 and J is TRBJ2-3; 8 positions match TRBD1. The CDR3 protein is CASSAPPDRADTQYF. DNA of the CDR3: TGTGCCAGCAGTGCACCCCCGGACAGGGCAGATACGCAGTATTTT.